This T cell receptor beta chain comes out of a study of long-term antiretroviral therapy in people with HIV. Study results and limitations: Versus controls, repertoires in people with HIV had narrower CDR3 length ranges. Diversity measured after ART increased yet remained under transplant donor controls.

Participants who had HIV were, without exception, treated in the United States. V lost 10 bases and J lost 2; bases outside the gene matches: 5. The CDR3 spans 13 residues. In germline, CDR1 is MDHEN, CDR2 SYDVKM. Remarks on this clone: The antigen is unknown.

Researchers report immunoSEQ v3.0 was run at survey level. Clones were read by immunoSEQ multiplex PCR, and TCRdb kept only the in-frame ones, dropping some. The profile shows about 24,000 clones, about 91% of them singletons. Source: unsorted PBMCs, taken 1.8 years before starting antiretroviral therapy. The receptor's source is a man aged 45-65 years with HIV. This chain links TRBV28 with TRBJ2-3; the match to TRBD2 covers 8 bases. The chain's CDR3 is CAIDGGATDTQYF. CDR3 DNA: TGTGCCATCGACGGGGGGGCCACAGATACGCAGTATTTT. Full variable domain (outside the CDR3, taken from reference TRBV28 and TRBJ2-3): DVKVTQSSRYLVKRTGEKVFLECVQDMDHENMFWYRQDPGLGLRLIYFSYDVKMKEKGDIPEGYSVSREKKERFSLILESASTNQTSMYLCAIDGGATDTQYFGPGTRLTVL.